The T cell receptor beta chain under discussion was sequenced for a study of blood T cells in healthy people across ages. Study-level results: Measured against age, TCR beta diversity per million T cells decreased in a roughly linear manner. Fewer expanded clones and more diversity marked long-lived versus aged donors.

To note about this clonotype: The target antigen is unknown. Being one base from a much bigger clone, this may be a read error. Without the conserved terminal phenylalanine or tryptophan, this CDR3 likely stems from a read error.

With 0 bases removed from V and 0 bases from J, the gap between germline ends came to 4 bases. Germline CDR1 is MGHRA and CDR2 is YSYEKL. The CDR3 has 14 residues. Then a second PCR, running roughly 7 to 12 cycles, was carried out with a sample-barcoded 5' primer and a J-beta primer mix. Via MiXCR, TCRdb re-called the 5' RACE reads, giving one row per CDR3 protein. The top ten hold 6.5% to 8.5% of the sample, which has over 1,300,000 distinct CDR3 sequences, approximately 60% seen once. V and J are TRBV4-1 and TRBJ2-3; no definite D call. The TCR sequence derives from a man younger than 35 in good health. Sequenced input: blood. This CDR3 reads CASSQDPSTDTQYY. The CDR3 coding sequence is TGCGCCAGCAGCCAAGATCCCAGCACAGATACGCAGTATTAT.